This is a list of T cell receptor beta chains from one sample in a study of blood T cells in healthy people across ages. In TCRdb, the 5' RACE reads were re-called with MiXCR into one record per CDR3 protein. The table has some 1,500,000 distinct CDR3 sequences, 35% to 45% seen once. Sequencing used blood. The receptors were sampled from a woman aged 18-29 years in good health. The conserved cysteine and the conserved F or W are not part of the CDR3 here. The order of the fields is J gene, V gene, CDR3 protein.

TRBJ2-7 TRBV6-6 ASSHAGSYEQY
TRBJ1-6 TRBV12-3/TRBV12-4 ASSFNPGGYYNSPLH
TRBJ2-5 TRBV25-1 ASSTGPRGETQY
TRBJ1-5 TRBV19 ASRTDRGRNNQPQH
TRBJ2-1 TRBV7-9 ASSAGLDGNEQF
TRBJ1-2 TRBV4-3 ASSQGQARKNYGYT
TRBJ2-7 TRBV14 ASSQQELAVQY
TRBJ1-1 TRBV9 ASSVGGRTEAF
TRBJ2-5 TRBV2 ASSERWSETQY
TRBJ2-1 TRBV4-2 ASSQEVRAGGGSYNEQF
TRBJ1-4 TRBV2 ASSEPRVYGEKLF
TRBJ1-5 TRBV6-1 ASSPGQTYVVNQPQH
TRBJ2-1 TRBV20-1 SASLYEQF
TRBJ2-3 TRBV6-2/TRBV6-3 ASSYISSGADTQY
TRBJ1-1 TRBV4-2 ASSQEGYLYSTEAF
TRBJ2-5 TRBV27 ASGGRNPKEQY
TRBJ1-2 TRBV29-1 SGTGANYGYT
TRBJ2-1 TRBV7-9 ASSLRDSDYNEQF
TRBJ2-1 TRBV7-2 ASSLRNIGTGGNEQF
TRBJ2-1 TRBV27 ASTGTEKNNEQF
TRBJ1-5 TRBV20-1 SARETGGFRPQH
TRBJ1-1 TRBV6-5 ASHEGDTEAF
TRBJ2-3 TRBV29-1 SVDNSDRGLTDTRY
TRBJ2-1 TRBV29-1 SVVGGPSYNEQF
TRBJ1-2 TRBV6-6 ASSATGNYGYT
TRBJ2-1 TRBV7-9 ASSSAITRGDEQF
TRBJ2-7 TRBV7-2 ASSLTGDVVVLGTYEQY
NA TRBV6-1 ASSYRDLTQETQY
TRBJ2-1 TRBV20-1 SASQSGRARILDEQF
TRBJ2-1 TRBV6-2/TRBV6-3 ASRLQVLSYNEQF
TRBJ2-7 TRBV4-3 ASSQDRDPSYEQY
TRBJ2-1 TRBV27 ASSHGLAAPHNEQF
TRBJ2-3 TRBV6-1 ASRGTSGRADTQY